The TCR beta chain under discussion was sequenced for a study of blood T cell repertoires in COVID-19. Study-level information: Samples of COVID-19 (acute and convalescent) were obtained from the United States, Italy and Spain.

CDR3 size: 15 residues. Trimming pared 3 bases from V and 9 bases from J, leaving 18 bases between. From germline, CDR1 is KGHSH and CDR2 LQKENI. Only in-frame clones appear in the TCRdb table, and some are missing; sequencing was by immunoSEQ multiplex PCR. Of approximately 76,000 clones listed, approximately 89% are singletons. The receptor comes from an older woman with acute or convalescent COVID-19. The sequenced sample was peripheral blood. This rearrangement joins TRBV18 to TRBJ2-1; D might be TRBD2 (6 bases). CDR3 coding DNA: TGTGCCAGCTCACCTTGCCGGGAGAGCGGGTGTGAGCAGTTCTTC. It is translated as CASSPCRESGCEQFF.